This T cell receptor beta chain was captured by sequencing in a study of regulatory T cells in long-lasting Graves disease. In germline, CDR1 is DFQATT, CDR2 SNEGSKA (reference sequence). The CDR3 is 16 amino acids. The V segment lost 3 bases and the J segment 3 bases; nucleotides outside the gene matches: 9. The authors built TCR beta libraries using iRepertoire HTBI primers and Arm-PCR of CDR3 regions. TCRdb reanalysed the multiplex PCR reads using MiXCR and keeps one entry per CDR3 protein. The sample holds some 340,000 distinct CDR3 sequences, around 11% seen once. Time point of the sample: newly diagnosed GD, antithyroid drugs for less than 3 months. RNA extracted from PBMCs served as the sequencing template. This clonotype occurred many times. The sample was also linked to a second study, of T cells in Graves' hyperthyroidism and ophthalmopathy.

This chain joins TRBV20-1 and TRBJ1-2; 11 positions agree with TRBD1. This TCR came from a woman aged 18-29 years with Graves disease. The specimen comprised peripheral blood mononuclear cells (PBMCs), sampled at new diagnosis, from a patient treated with antithyroid drugs. The CDR3 DNA follows: TGCAGTGCTAGCCCTGTAGGACAGGGGGCCTACTATGGCTACACCTTC. Translating gives CSASPVGQGAYYGYTF.